The 24 T cell receptor beta chains listed next were all sequenced from one sample in a study of preoperative IRX-2 immunotherapy in early breast cancer. The sample's treatment: preoperative locoregional IRX-2 cytokine immunotherapy. The table came from immunoSEQ multiplex PCR; TCRdb's copy has only in-frame clones and leaves some out. The table lists 40,000 to 45,000 clones, approximately 77% of them singletons. The specimen comprised tumor tissue, sampled after IRX-2 immunotherapy. These receptors all come from a human donor with breast cancer.

The chain carries TRBV19 and TRBJ1-4; D gene uncertain. With 6 bases removed from V and 4 bases from J, the gap between germline ends came to 12 bases. The CDR3 consists of 14 residues. Germline V gene data show CDR1 as LNHDA and CDR2 as SQIVND (reference sequence). The CDR3 region has the DNA TGTGCCAGTAGCATACGACGGATTAATGAAAAACTGTTTTTT. Protein sequence: CASSIRRINEKLFF. Complete variable domain (other parts from reference TRBV19 and TRBJ1-4): DGGITQSPKYLFRKEGQNVTLSCEQNLNHDAMYWYRQDPGQGLRLIYYSQIVNDFQKGDIAEGYSVSREKKESFPLTVTSAQKNPTAFYLCASSIRRINEKLFFGSGTQLSVL.

The V gene is TRBV5-1, the J gene TRBJ2-5, with D possibly being TRBD1 (7 bases). V lost 2 bases, J lost 0 bases, and 20 bases lay in between. Per the germline V gene, CDR1 is SGHRS and CDR2 is YFSETQ. This CDR3 is built from 18 residues. CDR3: CASSLQTGTRFNQETQYF. CDR3 nucleotides: TGCGCCAGCAGCTTACAGACAGGGACTCGCTTTAACCAAGAGACCCAGTACTTC. Full variable domain (missing parts from reference TRBV5-1 and TRBJ2-5): KAGVTQTPRYLIKTRGQQVTLSCSPISGHRSVSWYQQTPGQGLQFLFEYFSETQRNKGNFPGRFSGRQFSNSRSEMNVSTLELGDSALYLCASSLQTGTRFNQETQYFGPGTRLLVL.

The chain carries TRBV7-6 and TRBJ2-1, with 7 bases aligning to TRBD1. J was trimmed by 8 bases and V by 2 bases; bases with no gene match: 9. Germline CDR1 is SGHVS and CDR2 is FNYEAQ. The CDR3 is 15 amino acids. CDR3 in amino acids: CASSLRAGTVYEQFF. The CDR3 bases are TGTGCCAGCAGCTTAAGGGCCGGGACAGTCTATGAGCAGTTCTTC.

This clone was seen a few times. The chain has TRBV19 and TRBJ1-5; 8 bases are shared with TRBD1. The CDR3 contains 15 residues. CDR1 is LNHDA and CDR2 is SQIVND in the germline V gene (reference sequence). V dropped 6 bases and J dropped 7; count of bases not matched to a gene: 11. The CDR3: CASSRGQDSSQPQHF. In nucleotides, the CDR3 is TGTGCCAGTAGCAGGGGACAGGACAGCAGCCAGCCCCAGCATTTT.

The rearrangement uses TRBV19 and TRBJ2-3; possibly TRBD1 for D (5 bases). Between the trimmed V and J ends, which lost 5 bases and 7 bases, there was a span of 10 bases. This CDR3 has 12 amino acids. Germline V CDR1 and CDR2: LNHDA, SQIVND (reference sequence). The CDR3 sequence: CASSPGWNTQYF. For the CDR3, the DNA is TGTGCCAGTAGTCCAGGGTGGAATACGCAGTATTTT.

The chain couples TRBV6-8 to TRBJ2-3; 8 nucleotides match TRBD1. CDR3 length: 14 amino acids. J lost 4 bases, V lost 7 bases, and 7 bases had no gene match. The germline gives CDR1 MNHGY, CDR2 SAAAGT. The CDR3 sequence is CASKKQGVSDTQYF. The DNA of the CDR3 is TGTGCCAGCAAAAAACAGGGGGTATCAGATACGCAGTATTTT.

This chain uses TRBV30 with TRBJ2-7, with 12 bases fitting TRBD2. Germline V CDR1 and CDR2: GTSNPN, SVGIG (reference sequence). The CDR3 contains 18 residues. The V and J ends lost 3 bases and 4 bases, in that order; junction bases with no gene match: 16. CDR3 residues: CAWRPPRLAGVNEYEQYF. The DNA of the CDR3 is TGTGCCTGGAGACCCCCCCGACTAGCGGGAGTCAACGAATACGAGCAGTACTTC. Full variable domain (missing parts from reference TRBV30 and TRBJ2-7): SQTIHQWPATLVQPVGSPLSLECTVEGTSNPNLYWYRQAAGRGLQLLFYSVGIGQISSEVPQNLSASRPQDRQFILSSKKLLLSDSGFYLCAWRPPRLAGVNEYEQYFGPGTRLTVT.

V is TRBV11-3 and J is TRBJ2-7; 10 bases line up with TRBD2. J lost 3 bases, V lost 2 bases, and 10 bases had no gene match. The germline CDR1 and CDR2 sequences are SGHNT and YENEEA. The CDR3 runs 17 residues. CDR3 sequence reads: CASSLREAGGLYYEQYF. The CDR3 DNA follows: TGTGCCAGCAGCTTAAGGGAAGCGGGGGGGCTTTACTACGAGCAGTACTTC.

V usage is TRBV29-1 and J usage is TRBJ1-5, with 7 bases lining up with TRBD1. CDR1 SQVTM and CDR2 ANQGSEA come from the germline V gene. V dropped 6 bases and J dropped 6; count of bases not matched to a gene: 8. CDR3 length: 13 residues. The CDR3 spells CSVDQGEGQPQHF. The CDR3 nucleotides are TGCAGCGTAGATCAGGGGGAGGGTCAGCCCCAGCATTTT. Combining the CDR3 with reference TRBV29-1 and TRBJ1-5 gives the whole variable domain SAVISQKPSRDICQRGTSLTIQCQVDSQVTMMFWYRQQPGQSLTLIATANQGSEATYESGFVIDKFPISRPNLTFSTLTVSNMSPEDSSIYLCSVDQGEGQPQHFGDGTRLSIL.

The V and J genes are TRBV14 and TRBJ1-3, with TRBD1 matching over 8 bases. V lost 3 bases and J lost 3; bases outside the gene matches: 4. The germline V gene has CDR1 SGHDN and CDR2 FVKESK. The CDR3 sequence is 15 residues long. The CDR3 DNA reads TGTGCCAGCAGCCAGCGGACAGGGTATGGAAACACCATATATTTT. Its translation is CASSQRTGYGNTIYF. Based on the CDR3 plus reference TRBV14 and TRBJ1-3, the full variable domain is EAGVTQFPSHSVIEKGQTVTLRCDPISGHDNLYWYRRVMGKEIKFLLHFVKESKQDESGMPNNRFLAERTGGTYSTLKVQPAELEDSGVYFCASSQRTGYGNTIYFGEGSWLTVV.

The sample holds a few counts of this clone. The junction departs from germline at one end; a sequencing error may be responsible. The rearrangement joins TRBV6-8 to TRBJ2-2, with D perhaps matching TRBD1 (5 bases). There are 15 residues in the CDR3. Germline values: CDR1 MNHGY, CDR2 SAAAGT. The CDR3 DNA is TGTGCCATCAGTGGGAAGGGGATGGGCACCGGGGAGCTGTTTTTT. Translating it yields CAISGKGMGTGELFF.

The V and J genes are TRBV5-1 and TRBJ2-5, with TRBD2 identical over 10 bases. V shed 2 bases, J shed 0 bases, and the junction held 1 base outside the gene matches. The CDR3 spans 15 residues. Germline V gene lookup returns CDR1 SGHRS and CDR2 YFSETQ. The CDR3: CASSFGLADQETQYF. The CDR3 region has the DNA TGCGCCAGCAGCTTCGGACTAGCGGACCAAGAGACCCAGTACTTC.

This clone was detected only a few times. The genes are TRBV9 and TRBJ1-1; TRBD1 matches 7 bases. CDR3 size: 14 residues. Trimming cost V 4 bases and J 6 bases; bases outside gene matches: 9. Germline V gene lookup returns CDR1 SGDLS and CDR2 YYNGEE. This CDR3 is CASSPWDSRAEAFF. For the CDR3, the DNA is TGTGCCAGCAGCCCTTGGGACAGTCGCGCTGAAGCTTTCTTT.

This clone appeared once. The chain uses TRBV6-8 and TRBJ1-4; 8 bases align to TRBD1. The CDR3 is 17 residues long. Looked up from germline, CDR1 is MNHGY and CDR2 is SAAAGT. J gave up 5 bases and V 5 bases, and 13 bases lay outside the gene matches. The CDR3 coding sequence is TGTGCCAGCAGTAGAGGACAGGGCAAAGCCTACAATGAAAAACTGTTTTTT. Translated, it gives CASSRGQGKAYNEKLFF.

This clone was observed once. The chain carries TRBV29-1 and TRBJ2-7; 9 nucleotides align to TRBD1. Trimming cost V 7 bases and J 6 bases; bases outside gene matches: 7. CDR3 length: 12 amino acids. Germline CDR1 reads SQVTM; CDR2 reads ANQGSEA. The chain's CDR3 is CSAGTGIGEQYF. Here the CDR3 DNA reads TGCAGCGCCGGGACAGGGATAGGCGAGCAGTACTTC.

The chain recombines TRBV11-3 with TRBJ1-1; maybe TRBD1 (6 bases). V lost 6 bases and J 2 bases, leaving 13 bases between the germline ends. This CDR3 spans 14 amino acids. In germline, CDR1 is SGHNT, CDR2 YENEEA. CDR3 in amino acids: CASSTRTENTEAFF. The CDR3 DNA is TGTGCCAGCAGTACTAGGACAGAAAACACTGAAGCTTTCTTT.

V and J are TRBV6-8 and TRBJ2-1; a weak D match, TRBD2 (6 bases). Per the germline V gene, CDR1 is MNHGY and CDR2 is SAAAGT. This CDR3 comprises 16 residues. Trimming cost V 5 bases and J 2 bases, with 16 bases left between them. This CDR3 reads CASSVMGGDTYNEQFF. The CDR3 nucleotides are TGTGCCAGCAGTGTAATGGGAGGAGACACCTACAATGAGCAGTTCTTC.

This chain uses TRBV15 with TRBJ1-1, with D possibly matching TRBD1 (6 bases). Germline CDR1 LNHNV, CDR2 YYDKDF (reference sequence). The CDR3 contains 16 residues. The V end was cut by 3 bases, the J end by 5 bases, with 19 bases between. The DNA of the CDR3 is TGTGCCACCAGCAGCCGGGACACTCCCCGAGGTACTGAAGCTTTCTTT. Protein: CATSSRDTPRGTEAFF.

This clone appeared a few times. The gene calls are TRBV6-8 and TRBJ1-2; 8 bases are shared with TRBD1. The germline gives CDR1 MNHGY, CDR2 SAAAGT. Germline trimming cut 6 bases from V and 2 bases from J; bases unmatched to any gene: 5. This CDR3 has 14 amino acids. DNA for the CDR3: TGTGCCAGCAGAAAGACAGGGGCGAACTATGGCTACACCTTC. As protein: CASRKTGANYGYTF.

About this clone itself: The DNA is omitted, as the CDR3 cannot be located on it reliably, and the CDR3 follows TCRdb's listing. The CDR3 protein is CASSILAPEGKLFF. The chain couples TRBV19 to TRBJ1-4. The CDR3 has 14 residues if both end residues are counted. Germline V gene lookup returns CDR1 LNHDA and CDR2 SQIVND (reference sequence).

The rearrangement joins TRBV11-3 to TRBJ2-7, with TRBD1 identical over 10 bases. The V gene's germline CDR1 is SGHNT and CDR2 YENEEA. CDR3 length equals 15 residues. The trim removed 5 bases at V and 4 bases at J, leaving 8 bases unmatched. In DNA, the CDR3 is TGTGCCAGCAGCACCGCCGGGACAGGGGCGTACGAGCAGTACTTC. It encodes CASSTAGTGAYEQYF. Together with reference TRBV11-3 and TRBJ2-7, the CDR3 gives the full variable domain: EAGVVQSPRYKIIEKKQPVAFWCNPISGHNTLYWYLQNLGQGPELLIRYENEEAVDDSQLPKDRFSAERLKGVDSTLKIQPAELGDSAVYLCASSTAGTGAYEQYFGPGTRLTVT.

The chain uses TRBV25-1 and TRBJ2-4, with 12 bases fitting TRBD2. From germline, CDR1 is MGHDK and CDR2 SYGVNS. After removal of 1 base from V and 6 bases from J, the junction contained 4 bases not matched to a gene. The CDR3 runs to 16 residues. The CDR3 DNA reads as TGTGCCAGCAGTGAATCCCGGACTAGCGGGATAAACATTCAGTACTTC. Its translation: CASSESRTSGINIQYF.

The J gene is TRBJ2-7, the V gene TRBV28; maybe TRBD2 (6 bases). Germline lookup yields CDR1 MDHEN and CDR2 SYDVKM. The germline V and J ends were trimmed by 10 bases and 3 bases, with 16 bases remaining between them. The CDR3 runs 13 residues. The CDR3 DNA sequence: TGTGCCACGGGGGATACCCCAATCTACGAGCAGTACTTC. This translates into CATGDTPIYEQYF.

The chain carries TRBV5-1 and TRBJ1-2; D possibly corresponds to TRBD1 (5 bases). V lost 5 bases, J lost 6 bases, and 23 bases lay in between. The CDR3 consists of 16 residues. Germline V gene lookup returns CDR1 SGHRS and CDR2 YFSETQ. The CDR3 coding sequence is TGCGCCAGCAGTCCGGACCCATCCATCTTAGGGGATGGCTACACCTTC. This encodes CASSPDPSILGDGYTF.